This TCR beta chain was sequenced during a study of Ad26.COV2.S vaccination and SARS-CoV-2 variants. At the level of the study: The COV1001 Ad26.COV2.S trial arm included the donor. The study's findings and limits: People who got the vaccine or the placebo had similar non-spike TCR breadth.

Noted treatment: over 15 received Ad26.COV2.S at low or high dose, single or two shots; about 5 received placebo; per-sample allocation not given. Following the first vaccine or placebo injection, samples were taken on day 63. CDR1 SGDLS and CDR2 YYNGEE come from the germline V gene. CDR3 length equals 14 residues. The germline V and J ends were trimmed by 4 bases and 5 bases, with 12 bases remaining between them. Sequenced by immunoSEQ multiplex PCR; TCRdb stores in-frame clones only, minus some. The repertoire consists of over 300,000 clones, with under 90% occurring once and the leading ten covering approximately 7.8%. Of note for this clone: Its specificity is not known.

The clonotype was recovered from a person aged 18-65 years who received the Ad26.COV2.S COVID-19 vaccine or a placebo. The sample in question was peripheral blood, obtained in a trial of Ad26.COV2.S vaccine versus placebo. The chain recombines TRBV9 with TRBJ2-2, with D uncertain. CDR3 bases: TGTGCCAGCAGCTTCCTCGTGGGTACCGGGGAGCTGTTTTTT. Translating it yields CASSFLVGTGELFF.